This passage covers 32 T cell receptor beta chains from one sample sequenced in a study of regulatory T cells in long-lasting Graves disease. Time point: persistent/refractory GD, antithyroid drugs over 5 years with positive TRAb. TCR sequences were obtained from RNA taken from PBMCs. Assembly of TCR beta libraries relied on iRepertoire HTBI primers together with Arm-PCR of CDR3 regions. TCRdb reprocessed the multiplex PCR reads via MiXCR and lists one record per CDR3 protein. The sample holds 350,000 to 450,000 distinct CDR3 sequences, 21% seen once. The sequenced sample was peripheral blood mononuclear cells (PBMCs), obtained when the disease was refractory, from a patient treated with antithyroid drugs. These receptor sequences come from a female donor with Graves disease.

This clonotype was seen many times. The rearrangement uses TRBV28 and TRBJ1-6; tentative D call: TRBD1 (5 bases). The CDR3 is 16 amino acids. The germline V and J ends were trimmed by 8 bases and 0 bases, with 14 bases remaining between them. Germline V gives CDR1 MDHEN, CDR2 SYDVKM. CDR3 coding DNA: TGTGCCAGCGCAAACGGGGCTAGCTCCTATAATTCACCCCTCCACTTT. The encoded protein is CASANGASSYNSPLHF.

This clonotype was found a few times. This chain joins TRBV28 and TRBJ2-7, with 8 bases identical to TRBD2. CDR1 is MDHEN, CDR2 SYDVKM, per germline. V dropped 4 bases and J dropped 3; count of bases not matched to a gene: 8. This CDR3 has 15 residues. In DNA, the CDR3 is TGTGCCAGCAGTTCCATCCTAAGCGGGAGCTACGAGCAGTACTTC. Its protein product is CASSSILSGSYEQYF.

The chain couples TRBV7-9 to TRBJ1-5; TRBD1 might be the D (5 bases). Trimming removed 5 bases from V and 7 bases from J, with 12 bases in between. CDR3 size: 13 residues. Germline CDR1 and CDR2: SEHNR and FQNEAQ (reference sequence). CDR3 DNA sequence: TGTGCCAGCAGCAGGGGTCTCAGCCAGCCCCAGCATTTT. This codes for CASSRGLSQPQHF.

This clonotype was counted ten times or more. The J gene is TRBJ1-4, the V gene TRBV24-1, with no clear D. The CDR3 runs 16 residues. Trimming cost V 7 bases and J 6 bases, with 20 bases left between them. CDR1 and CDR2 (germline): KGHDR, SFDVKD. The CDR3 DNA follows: TGTGCCACCAGCCCGGGGAGGGCAGGAGCCGATGAAAAACTGTTTTTT. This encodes CATSPGRAGADEKLFF.

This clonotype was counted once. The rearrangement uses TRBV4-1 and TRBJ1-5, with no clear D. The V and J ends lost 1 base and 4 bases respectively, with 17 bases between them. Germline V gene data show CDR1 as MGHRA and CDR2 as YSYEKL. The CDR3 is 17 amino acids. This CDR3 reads CASSQVMRPSGNQPQHF. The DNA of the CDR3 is TGCGCCAGCAGCCAAGTGATGCGGCCCTCAGGAAATCAGCCCCAGCATTTT.

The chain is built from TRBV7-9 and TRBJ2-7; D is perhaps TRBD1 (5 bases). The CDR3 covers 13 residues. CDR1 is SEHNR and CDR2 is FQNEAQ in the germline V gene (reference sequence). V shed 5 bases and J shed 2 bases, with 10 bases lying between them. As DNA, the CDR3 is TGTGCCAGCAGCCAGGGCCCAACCTACGAGCAGTACTTC. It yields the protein CASSQGPTYEQYF.

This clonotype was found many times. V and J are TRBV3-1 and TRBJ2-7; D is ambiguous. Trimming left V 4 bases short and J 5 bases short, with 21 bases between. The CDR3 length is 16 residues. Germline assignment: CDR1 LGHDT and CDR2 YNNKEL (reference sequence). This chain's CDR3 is CASSPNPSATAHEQYF. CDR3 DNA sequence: TGTGCCAGCAGCCCCAACCCGAGCGCGACGGCCCACGAGCAGTACTTC.

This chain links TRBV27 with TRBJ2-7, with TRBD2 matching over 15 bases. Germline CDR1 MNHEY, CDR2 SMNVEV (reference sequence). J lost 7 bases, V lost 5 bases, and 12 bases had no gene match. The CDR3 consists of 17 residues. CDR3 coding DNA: TGTGCCAGCAGTCCCAATATGTGGACTAGCGGGAGGGGAGAGCAGTACTTC. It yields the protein CASSPNMWTSGRGEQYF.

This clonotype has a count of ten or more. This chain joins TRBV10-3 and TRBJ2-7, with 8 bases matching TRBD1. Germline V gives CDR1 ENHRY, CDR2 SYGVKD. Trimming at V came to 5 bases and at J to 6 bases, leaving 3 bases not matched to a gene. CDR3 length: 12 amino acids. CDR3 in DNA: TGTGCCATCAGTCCCACAGGGGGCGAGCAGTACTTC. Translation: CAISPTGGEQYF.

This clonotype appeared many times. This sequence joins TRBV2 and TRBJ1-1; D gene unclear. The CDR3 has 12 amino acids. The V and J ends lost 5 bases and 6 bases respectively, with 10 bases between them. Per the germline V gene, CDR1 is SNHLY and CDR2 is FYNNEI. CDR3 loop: CASSLPGSEAFF. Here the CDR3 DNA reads TGTGCCAGCAGTCTCCCAGGATCTGAAGCTTTCTTT.

The CDR3 reads CASSLGLVGEQYF. DNA for the CDR3: TGCGCCAGCAGCTTGGGCCTAGTGGGGGAGCAGTACTTC. This chain uses TRBV5-1 with TRBJ2-7; D is unresolved. Germline values: CDR1 SGHRS, CDR2 YFSETQ. The CDR3 totals 13 residues. Trimming removed 0 bases from V and 7 bases from J, with 11 bases in between.

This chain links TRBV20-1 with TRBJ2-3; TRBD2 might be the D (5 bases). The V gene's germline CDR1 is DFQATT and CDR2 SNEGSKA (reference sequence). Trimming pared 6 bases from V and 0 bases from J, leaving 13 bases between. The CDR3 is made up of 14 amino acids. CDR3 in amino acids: CSAGGATSTDTQYF. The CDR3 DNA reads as TGCAGTGCAGGAGGAGCCACTAGCACAGATACGCAGTATTTT.

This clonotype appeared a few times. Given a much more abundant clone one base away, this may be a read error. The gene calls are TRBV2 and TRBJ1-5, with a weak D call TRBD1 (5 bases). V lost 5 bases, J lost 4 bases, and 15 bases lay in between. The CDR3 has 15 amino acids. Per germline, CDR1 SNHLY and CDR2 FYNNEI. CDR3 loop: CASSWGRAGNQPQHF. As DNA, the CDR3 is TGTGCCAGCAGTTGGGGCAGGGCTGGGAATCAGCCCCAGCATTTT.

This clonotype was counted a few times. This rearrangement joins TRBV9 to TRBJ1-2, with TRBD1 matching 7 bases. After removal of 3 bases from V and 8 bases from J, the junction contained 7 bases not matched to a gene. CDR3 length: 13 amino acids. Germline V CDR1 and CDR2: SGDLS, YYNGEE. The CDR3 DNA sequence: TGTGCCAGCAGCGCTCTCCCAGGGGGGGGCTACACCTTC. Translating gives CASSALPGGGYTF.

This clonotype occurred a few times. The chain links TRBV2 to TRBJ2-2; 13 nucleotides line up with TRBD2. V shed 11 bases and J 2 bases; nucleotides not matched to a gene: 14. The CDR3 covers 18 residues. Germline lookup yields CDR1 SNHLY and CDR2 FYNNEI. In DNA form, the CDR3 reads TGTGCCGGGACTAGCGGGAAAGGGAGAGGGGGAAACACCGGGGAGCTGTTTTTT. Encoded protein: CAGTSGKGRGGNTGELFF.

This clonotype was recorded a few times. The CDR3 sequence: CATSARLTTYEQYF. CDR3 nucleotide sequence: TGTGCCACCTCCGCCCGCCTGACCACCTACGAGCAGTACTTC. The gene calls are TRBV10-3 and TRBJ2-7; D not resolved. Germline lookup yields CDR1 ENHRY and CDR2 SYGVKD. CDR3 size: 14 residues. Trimming stripped 10 bases from V and 2 bases from J, with 18 bases between.

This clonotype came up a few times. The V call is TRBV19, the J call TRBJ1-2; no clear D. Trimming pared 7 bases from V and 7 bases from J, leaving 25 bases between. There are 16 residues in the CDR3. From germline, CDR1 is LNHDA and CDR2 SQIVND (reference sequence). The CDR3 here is CASTPDQVSPASGYTF. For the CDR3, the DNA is TGTGCCAGTACCCCCGATCAGGTTTCGCCCGCGAGTGGCTACACCTTC.

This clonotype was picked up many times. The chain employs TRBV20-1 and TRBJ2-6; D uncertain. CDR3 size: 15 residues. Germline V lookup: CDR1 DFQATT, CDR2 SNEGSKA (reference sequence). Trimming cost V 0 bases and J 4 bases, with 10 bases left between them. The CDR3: CSARDPIAGANVLTF. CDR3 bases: TGCAGTGCTAGAGATCCGATTGCCGGGGCCAACGTCCTGACTTTC.

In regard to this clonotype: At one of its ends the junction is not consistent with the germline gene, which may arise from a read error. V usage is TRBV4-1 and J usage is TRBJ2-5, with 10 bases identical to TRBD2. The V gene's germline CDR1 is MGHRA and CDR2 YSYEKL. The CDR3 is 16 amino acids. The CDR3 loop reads CASSQVSGRASETQYF. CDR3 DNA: TGTGCCAGCAGCCAAGTAAGCGGGAGGGCCAGCGAGACCCAGTACTTC.

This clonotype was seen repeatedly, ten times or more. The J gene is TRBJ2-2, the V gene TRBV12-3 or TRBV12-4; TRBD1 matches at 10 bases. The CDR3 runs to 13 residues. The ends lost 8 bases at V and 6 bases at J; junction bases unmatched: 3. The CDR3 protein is CASEGQGAGELFF. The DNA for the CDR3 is TGTGCCAGCGAAGGACAGGGGGCCGGGGAGCTGTTTTTT.

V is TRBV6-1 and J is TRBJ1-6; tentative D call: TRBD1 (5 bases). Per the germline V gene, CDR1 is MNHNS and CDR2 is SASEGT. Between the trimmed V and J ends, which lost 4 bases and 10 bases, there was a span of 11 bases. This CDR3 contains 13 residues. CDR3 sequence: CASSVVGESPLHF. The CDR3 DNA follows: TGTGCCAGCAGTGTGGTAGGGGAATCACCCCTCCACTTT.

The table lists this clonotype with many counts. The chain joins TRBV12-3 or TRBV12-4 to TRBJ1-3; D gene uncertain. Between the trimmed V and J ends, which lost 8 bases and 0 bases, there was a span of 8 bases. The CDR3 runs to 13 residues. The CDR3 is CASLRNSGNTIYF. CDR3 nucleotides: TGTGCCAGCCTACGGAACTCTGGAAACACCATATATTTT.

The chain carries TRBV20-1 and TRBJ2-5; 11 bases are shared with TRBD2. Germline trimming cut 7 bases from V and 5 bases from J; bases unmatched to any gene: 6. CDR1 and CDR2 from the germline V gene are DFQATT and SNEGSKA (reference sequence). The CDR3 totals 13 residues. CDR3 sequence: CSGSVAGGETQYF. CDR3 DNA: TGCAGTGGAAGCGTAGCGGGAGGGGAGACCCAGTACTTC.

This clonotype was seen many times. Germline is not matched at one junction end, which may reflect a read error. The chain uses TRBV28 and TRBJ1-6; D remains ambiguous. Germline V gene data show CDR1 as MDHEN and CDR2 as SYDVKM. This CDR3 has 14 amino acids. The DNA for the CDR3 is TGTGCCAGCAGCCCGGAAACGTTTAATTCGCCCCTCCACTTT. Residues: CASSPETFNSPLHF.

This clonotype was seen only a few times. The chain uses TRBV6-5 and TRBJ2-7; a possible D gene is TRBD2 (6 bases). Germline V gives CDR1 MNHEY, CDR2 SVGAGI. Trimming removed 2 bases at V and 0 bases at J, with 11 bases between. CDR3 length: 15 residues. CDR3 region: CASSYRRDGSYEQYF. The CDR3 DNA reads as TGTGCCAGCAGTTACCGGCGGGACGGCTCCTACGAGCAGTACTTC.

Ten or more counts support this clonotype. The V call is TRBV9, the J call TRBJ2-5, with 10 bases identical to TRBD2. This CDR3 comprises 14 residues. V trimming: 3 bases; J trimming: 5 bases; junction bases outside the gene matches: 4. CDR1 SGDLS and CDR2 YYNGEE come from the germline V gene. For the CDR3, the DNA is TGTGCCAGCAGCGAAGGACTAGCGGACGAGACCCAGTACTTC. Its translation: CASSEGLADETQYF.

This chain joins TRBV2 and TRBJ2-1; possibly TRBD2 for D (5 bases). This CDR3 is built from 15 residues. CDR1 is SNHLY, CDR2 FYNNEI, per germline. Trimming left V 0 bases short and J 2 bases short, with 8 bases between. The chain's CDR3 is CASSEAGAAYNEQFF. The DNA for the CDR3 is TGTGCCAGCAGTGAAGCGGGAGCCGCCTACAATGAGCAGTTCTTC.

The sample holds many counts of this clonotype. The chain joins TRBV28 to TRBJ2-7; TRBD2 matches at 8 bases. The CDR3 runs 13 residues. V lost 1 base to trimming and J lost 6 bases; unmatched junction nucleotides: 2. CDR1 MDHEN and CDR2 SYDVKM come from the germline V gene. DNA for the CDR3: TGTGCCAGCAGTTTATCGGCGGGAGGCGAGCAGTACTTC. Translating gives CASSLSAGGEQYF.

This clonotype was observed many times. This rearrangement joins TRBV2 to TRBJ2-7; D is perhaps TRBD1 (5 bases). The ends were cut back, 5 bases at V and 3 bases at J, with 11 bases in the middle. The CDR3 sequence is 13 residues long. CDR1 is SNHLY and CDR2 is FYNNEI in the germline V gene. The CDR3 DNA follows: TGTGCCAGCAGTCCTGACAGCCTCTACGAGCAGTACTTC. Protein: CASSPDSLYEQYF.

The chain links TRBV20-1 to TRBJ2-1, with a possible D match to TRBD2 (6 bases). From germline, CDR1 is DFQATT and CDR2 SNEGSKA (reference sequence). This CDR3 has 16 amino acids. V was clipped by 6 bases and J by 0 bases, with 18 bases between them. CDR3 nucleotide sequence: TGCAGTGCACATCCGGGAGAAGGTAGCTCCTACAATGAGCAGTTCTTC. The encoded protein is CSAHPGEGSSYNEQFF.

The CDR3 reads CASSQDQSGGANEQFF. DNA of the CDR3: TGTGCCAGCAGCCAAGATCAAAGCGGGGGGGCGAATGAGCAGTTCTTC. The chain employs TRBV4-2 and TRBJ2-1; TRBD2 aligns across 10 bases. This CDR3 has 16 residues. Germline CDR1 and CDR2: LGHNA and YNFKEQ. Trimming took 0 bases from V and 7 from J; bases not matched to a gene: 6.

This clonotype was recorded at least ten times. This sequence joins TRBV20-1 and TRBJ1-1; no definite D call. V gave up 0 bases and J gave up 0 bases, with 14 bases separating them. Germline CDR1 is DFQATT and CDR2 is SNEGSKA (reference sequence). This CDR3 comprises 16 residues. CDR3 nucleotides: TGCAGTGCTAGAGATCCCGGAGGGAAAATGAACACTGAAGCTTTCTTT. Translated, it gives CSARDPGGKMNTEAFF.